The 22 T cell receptor beta chains below all came from one sample that was sequenced in a study of response to subunit inactivated influenza vaccine. TCRdb recomputed calls from the RT-PCR reads with MiXCR, one row per CDR3 protein. The repertoire holds 650,000 or so distinct CDR3 sequences, 12% to 15% seen once, with 7.5% to 9% in the top ten. The specimen was PBMCs from blood, collected approximately 15 days before vaccination. The source is a man aged 50 to 60 who received an inactivated influenza vaccine.

V and J are TRBV7-2 and TRBJ2-7; 10 positions match TRBD2. Germline V gene lookup returns CDR1 SGHTA and CDR2 FQGNSA. The CDR3 sequence is 15 residues long. V trimming: 5 bases; J trimming: 3 bases; junction bases outside the gene matches: 7. CDR3 region: CASSEGLAAYYEQYF. The CDR3, as DNA: TGTGCCAGCAGCGAAGGACTAGCGGCCTACTACGAGCAGTACTTC.

This clonotype occurred a few times. The chain couples TRBV12-3 or TRBV12-4 to TRBJ2-7, with 8 bases identical to TRBD1. J was trimmed by 7 bases and V by 3 bases; bases with no gene match: 11. The CDR3 is 15 residues long. The CDR3 loop is CASSFLGRGRGEQYF. CDR3 coding DNA: TGTGCCAGCAGTTTTCTGGGCAGGGGGCGGGGTGAGCAGTACTTC.

This clonotype was seen once. The chain has TRBV20-1 and TRBJ2-7; 10 bases are a match to TRBD2. V shed 6 bases and J 4 bases; nucleotides not matched to a gene: 12. The CDR3 extends over 15 amino acids. Germline CDR1 and CDR2: DFQATT and SNEGSKA (reference sequence). CDR3 nucleotides: TGCAGTGCCGACGCAGCGGGAGGGCCGGTATACGAGCAGTACTTC. It yields the protein CSADAAGGPVYEQYF.

The table lists this clonotype with a few counts. This chain links TRBV20-1 with TRBJ1-1; D gene unclear. The germline V gene has CDR1 DFQATT and CDR2 SNEGSKA (reference sequence). This CDR3 contains 13 residues. V was trimmed by 6 bases and J by 0 bases, leaving 11 bases between them. For the CDR3, the DNA is TGCAGTGCCTCAAAGGCGGTGAACACTGAAGCTTTCTTT. Translated: CSASKAVNTEAFF.

In this sample, this clonotype turned up many times. CDR3 amino acids: CASSLGVRSYEQYF. CDR3 DNA sequence: TGTGCCAGCAGCTTAGGGGTACGCTCCTACGAGCAGTACTTC. The chain is built from TRBV11-1 and TRBJ2-7; D is unclear. Germline V gene data show CDR1 as SGHAT and CDR2 as FQDESV (reference sequence). This CDR3 is 14 amino acids long. V was trimmed by 1 base and J by 0 bases, leaving 7 bases between them.

CDR3 in amino acids: CASSQASQGTQYF. CDR3 in DNA: TGTGCCAGCAGCCAAGCTAGCCAGGGTACGCAGTATTTT. This chain uses TRBV3-1 with TRBJ2-3; D is possibly TRBD1 or TRBD2 (5 bases each). The CDR3 totals 13 residues. The V end lost 1 base, the J end lost 8 bases, and 10 bases lay between the germline ends. The germline V gene encodes CDR1 LGHDT and CDR2 YNNKEL (reference sequence).

The chain's CDR3 is CASSLVWDRDPTEAFF. The DNA of the CDR3 is TGTGCCAGCAGTTTAGTTTGGGACAGGGACCCCACTGAAGCTTTCTTT. The V gene is TRBV12-3 or TRBV12-4, the J gene TRBJ1-1; 9 positions match TRBD1. The CDR3 has 16 residues. V lost 1 base and J lost 4; bases outside the gene matches: 7.

The CDR3 region has the DNA TGTGCCAGTAGTTTTAGACGCCTCCCAAGGCATTTT. Its translation: CASSFRRLPRHF. This chain connects TRBV19 to TRBJ1-5; D gene uncertain. Germline V CDR1 and CDR2: LNHDA, SQIVND (reference sequence). This CDR3 is built from 12 residues. V lost 5 bases and J 15 bases, leaving 17 bases between the germline ends.

This clonotype was observed a handful of times. V and J are TRBV29-1 and TRBJ2-1, with TRBD1 identical over 12 bases. The CDR3 totals 13 residues. Germline lookup yields CDR1 SQVTM and CDR2 ANQGSEA. Trimming at V came to 4 bases and at J to 9 bases, leaving 4 bases not matched to a gene. DNA for the CDR3: TGCAGCGTTGTAGGGGACAGGGGGCCTGAGCAGTTCTTC. Translated, it gives CSVVGDRGPEQFF.

This clonotype was detected many times. V usage is TRBV6-1 and J usage is TRBJ1-5; D is unresolved. Trimming shortened V by 6 bases and J by 2 bases, and 14 bases separated the two germline ends. The CDR3 has 15 residues. Germline-derived CDR1 and CDR2 are MNHNS and SASEGT. The CDR3 coding sequence is TGTGCCAGCAGCCGTGATGGGATAGGCAATCAGCCCCAGCATTTT. This gives the protein CASSRDGIGNQPQHF.

In nucleotides, the CDR3 is TGTGCCAGCAAACAGTGGGGTGAGCAGTTCTTC. This codes for CASKQWGEQFF. V usage is TRBV27 and J usage is TRBJ2-1, with no clear D. The CDR3 contains 11 residues. V lost 7 bases to trimming and J lost 9 bases, with 10 bases between them. The germline V gene encodes CDR1 MNHEY and CDR2 SMNVEV (reference sequence).

V gene TRBV7-2 combines with J gene TRBJ2-7, with D tentatively TRBD1 (6 bases). The CDR3 runs 15 residues. CDR1 is SGHTA and CDR2 is FQGNSA in the germline V gene. The V and J ends lost 5 bases and 0 bases respectively, with 14 bases between them. CDR3: CASSVEDSSSYEQYF. Here the CDR3 DNA reads TGTGCCAGCAGCGTAGAGGACAGTTCCTCCTACGAGCAGTACTTC.

The V call is TRBV2, the J call TRBJ2-4, with 13 bases aligning to TRBD2. This CDR3 comprises 17 residues. V lost 3 bases and J lost 3; bases outside the gene matches: 5. Per germline, CDR1 SNHLY and CDR2 FYNNEI. The CDR3 is CASSDAGTSGDKNIQYF. Here the CDR3 DNA reads TGTGCCAGCAGTGACGCCGGGACTAGCGGGGACAAAAACATTCAGTACTTC.

As for this clonotype: This sequence may be a read error, since a much larger clone differs from it by one base. The V and J genes are TRBV4-3 and TRBJ2-6; TRBD1 matches at 12 bases. The CDR3 covers 20 residues. Germline CDR1 and CDR2: LGHNA and YSLEER. This CDR3 is CSSSQSTGTGGITGANVLTF. CDR3 in DNA: TGCTCCAGCAGCCAAAGTACCGGGACAGGGGGCATCACTGGGGCCAACGTCCTGACTTTC.

The J gene is TRBJ2-1, the V gene TRBV6-2 or TRBV6-3, with D tentatively TRBD2 (5 bases). The CDR3 sequence is 17 residues long. V was shortened by 5 bases and J by 8 bases, with 25 bases between the two germline ends. The germline V gene has CDR1 MNHEY and CDR2 SVGEGT. DNA of the CDR3: TGTGCCAGCAGTAGACCCCGATCGAGGGCCGGTTCCGATGAGCAGTTCTTC. It translates to CASSRPRSRAGSDEQFF.

This chain joins TRBV7-9 and TRBJ1-2; TRBD1 aligns across 7 bases. The germline V gene has CDR1 SEHNR and CDR2 FQNEAQ (reference sequence). The CDR3 spans 15 residues. Germline trimming cut 2 bases from V and 3 bases from J; bases unmatched to any gene: 6. The CDR3, as DNA: TGTGCCAGCAGCTTATCCGACAGGGAGGACTATGGCTACACCTTC. Translating gives CASSLSDREDYGYTF.

This clonotype was observed a handful of times. The chain carries TRBV7-2 and TRBJ2-2, with a tentative D call TRBD1 (6 bases). Trimming took off 5 bases at V and 3 bases at J, with 19 bases between the two ends. This CDR3 region has 17 residues. The germline V gene encodes CDR1 SGHTA and CDR2 FQGNSA. The chain's CDR3 is CASSPRRTGFYTGELFF. The CDR3 nucleotides are TGTGCCAGCAGCCCACGAAGAACAGGGTTCTACACCGGGGAGCTGTTTTTT.

This clonotype was detected ten times or more. V usage is TRBV6-2 or TRBV6-3 and J usage is TRBJ2-5, with 8 bases fitting TRBD1. CDR3 length: 14 amino acids. With 5 bases clipped from V and 5 bases from J, the junction kept 7 bases outside the gene matches. Germline V CDR1 and CDR2: MNHEY, SVGEGT. Here the CDR3 reads CASSLRRGRETQYF. CDR3 DNA sequence: TGTGCCAGCAGTCTCCGCAGGGGGCGTGAGACCCAGTACTTC.

The J gene is TRBJ1-2, the V gene TRBV12-3 or TRBV12-4; 10 bases are shared with TRBD1. The CDR3 covers 15 residues. The trim removed 1 base at V and 7 bases at J, leaving 6 bases unmatched. The CDR3 nucleotides are TGTGCCAGCAGTTTAGAAACCGGGACAGGGGTTGGCTACACCTTC. This encodes CASSLETGTGVGYTF.

This clonotype was detected ten times or more. DNA for the CDR3: TGTGCCAGCAGGATTAGCGGGGGGGGTTACAATGAGCAGTTCTTC. This translates into CASRISGGGYNEQFF. The chain is built from TRBV6-1 and TRBJ2-1, with 11 nucleotides matching TRBD2. Germline V gene lookup returns CDR1 MNHNS and CDR2 SASEGT. V gave up 6 bases and J gave up 4 bases; unmatched junction bases: 5. The CDR3 length is 15 residues.

The sample holds a few counts of this clonotype. CDR3: CASSLGPLTGSSTEAFF. In DNA, the CDR3 is TGCGCCAGCAGCTTGGGACCCTTAACAGGGAGTAGCACTGAAGCTTTCTTT. The chain is built from TRBV5-1 and TRBJ1-1, with a possible D match to TRBD1 (6 bases). Trimming shortened V by 0 bases and J by 4 bases, and 19 bases separated the two germline ends. Germline-derived CDR1 and CDR2 are SGHRS and YFSETQ. CDR3 length: 17 amino acids.

The genes are TRBV20-1 and TRBJ1-4, with TRBD1 matching 7 bases. The V and J ends lost 5 bases and 3 bases, in that order; junction bases with no gene match: 9. The CDR3 contains 15 residues. The germline V gene has CDR1 DFQATT and CDR2 SNEGSKA (reference sequence). CDR3 nucleotides: TGCAGTGCTGCAGACAGGGACCTATCTAATGAAAAACTGTTTTTT. Its translation: CSAADRDLSNEKLFF.